This T cell receptor (beta chain) was sequenced during a study of shared clonotypes between healthy human individuals (dated by TCRdb to about 2020). The study in broad terms: The cohort included three men and a couple of women between 18 and 49 years of age. For each donor, three plates each were used for CD4 naive and CD4 memory, two plates were used for CD8 naive, and one plate was used for CD8 memory. Per donor, leukapheresis produced somewhere between about 0.94 and 9 billion PBMCs. Blood TCR repertoires of five healthy adults were deeply sequenced to estimate repertoire size and the extent of clonotype sharing between individuals. To increase sequencing depth and limit assay-specific biases, different laboratories used diverse techniques to prepare libraries and sequence TCR repertoires.

Concerning this clone: Its cognate antigen has yet to be identified. Per-nucleotide qualities are absent, and no much larger clonotype sits a single base away.

The full study reports these points: Because the study included only a small number of donors, the genetic and exposure-history diversity represented was limited. Sampling was restricted to blood, and TCR repertoires in tissue are likely to differ from TCR repertoires in blood. Naive subsets generally had larger estimated clonotype richness than memory subsets did. Pairwise subsampling indicated that sequencing depth was expected to affect the degree of clonotype sharing among donors. Even with the large sequencing depth, rarefaction of the sorted-subset datasets indicated that sequencing was incomplete. Compared with non-shared clonotypes, clonotypes shared by all four sorted-subset donors had higher generation probabilities. When a handful of donors were compared, the shared fraction of clonotypes was about 5% for naive CD4, less than 4% for naive CD8, 2% to 2.5% for memory CD4, and around 0.37% for memory CD8.

CD8 naive samples were CD45RO-negative cells positively selected for CCR7, giving a CD45RA+CCR7+ population that excluded TemRA cells. Donors were healthy HIV-negative adults with no recently reported acute infections or vaccinations. Every donor was a Caucasian adult residing in Nashville, Tennessee, USA. After blood collection by leukapheresis, PBMCs were isolated using Ficoll-Histopaque density gradient centrifugation and then cryopreserved in the vapor phase of liquid nitrogen. Analytical flow cytometry was used to check the purity and quantity of every magnetically sorted T cell population. From each sorted fraction, genomic DNA was isolated and quantified by UV absorbance on a Nanodrop 2000c. CDR1 and CDR2 were assigned from the germline V gene as SGHRS and YFSETQ. Trimming takes 3 bases from V and 0 bases from J, and the germline ends sit 11 bases apart. Including cysteine and phenylalanine, the CDR3 has 15 amino acids. The sequence is cut down to CDR3 DNA, 45 bases in frame from base 1.

Using the deep immunoSEQ assay, multiplex PCR amplified TCR CDR3 regions from genomic DNA. Extracted genomic DNA from each cell subset was distributed evenly across all wells of several immunoSEQ 96-well plates, and each plate was treated as a replicate. For sorted subsets, each replicate PCR was loaded with 200 ng genomic DNA, equivalent to about 30,000 T cell genomes. Purified libraries were measured with a Qubit 3.0 fluorometer, size-checked on a Bioanalyzer 2100, and measured again with the KAPA Library Quantification kit. Every immunoSEQ 96-well plate was sequenced on a dedicated single-read 150-cycle Illumina NextSeq 550 flow cell. As for the authors' bioinformatics: The immunoSEQ output contained only junctional sequences without quality scores, so filtering could not match that applied to full-length reads. Sequences were annotated with PyIR, a Python wrapper for IgBLAST v1.9, and V/J genes and CDR3 were assigned using IMGT germline references. Reads were removed for weak V/J assignments (E-value above 1e-6), missing CDR3, stop codons, out-of-frame junctions, or ambiguous translated residues. A V3J clonotype was defined by an identical inferred V gene, J gene, and CDR3 amino acid sequence. The percentage overlap between two repertoires was calculated by dividing the number of shared unique clonotypes by the size of the smaller repertoire. Three approaches were used to assess repertoire richness: RTK rarefaction, the Chao1 estimator, and Recon v2.1 estimates of unobserved clonotypes. Generation probabilities for all TCRbeta clonotypes obtained by the gDNA method from a handful of donors were computed using OLGA. The table was pulled from immuneACCESS by TCRdb, which kept in-frame rearrangements only. Such tables lose some clones; where checked, under half of the loss comes from unresolved V genes, and the rest has no known cause. V, J and clone size are taken as reported in that table, and D and trimming were inferred from the DNA itself. This sample lists millions of clones; 85% to 95% were detected once. Over 1.5% of the sample lies in the top ten.

This receptor was identified in a man aged 18 to 35 in good health. Some clones in this sample may be carry-over from other donors' samples. The rearrangement combines TRBV5-1 with TRBJ2-3; the D gene cannot be resolved reliably. Material for sequencing was naive CD8+ T cells from PBMCs. The cell subset or site label for this specimen denotes: CD45RA+CCR7+. This receptor has the CDR3 CASSSTRLSTDTQYF. The bases are TGCGCCAGCAGCTCCACACGACTTAGCACAGATACGCAGTATTTT. The full variable domain, completed from the reference TRBV5-1 and TRBJ2-3 proteins outside the CDR3, reads KAGVTQTPRYLIKTRGQQVTLSCSPISGHRSVSWYQQTPGQGLQFLFEYFSETQRNKGNFPGRFSGRQFSNSRSEMNVSTLELGDSALYLCASSSTRLSTDTQYFGPGTRLTVL.